This TCR beta chain was documented in a study of blood T cell repertoires in COVID-19. Study context: Before being deemed recovered, Cohort 3 donors had two negative PCRs, clearance, or symptom resolution. The samples span acute and convalescent COVID-19 from the United States, Italy and Spain. The analysed material was cDNA or gDNA that came from T cells, B-cell-depleted T cells, or PBMCs.

Cohorts were based on clinical histories the participants reported. CDR1 and CDR2 (germline): SGDLS, YYNGEE. The CDR3 is 16 amino acids. V lost 3 bases to trimming and J lost 6 bases, with 18 bases between them. TCRdb keeps only in-frame clones here, not all; method: immunoSEQ multiplex PCR. The sample has about 210,000 clones, roughly 87% seen once; the top ten hold roughly 7.2%. The rearrangement uses TRBV9 and TRBJ2-2; D is perhaps TRBD2 (6 bases). Specimen: PBMCs or T cells enriched from blood (not recorded which). The source of this sequence is a man aged 25 to 40 in a cohort exposed to, infected with or recovered from COVID-19 (not recorded which). Here the CDR3 DNA reads TGTGCCAGCAGCGCCCTCGCGGCGGGAAGGTCCGGGGAGCTGTTTTTT. Protein sequence: CASSALAAGRSGELFF.